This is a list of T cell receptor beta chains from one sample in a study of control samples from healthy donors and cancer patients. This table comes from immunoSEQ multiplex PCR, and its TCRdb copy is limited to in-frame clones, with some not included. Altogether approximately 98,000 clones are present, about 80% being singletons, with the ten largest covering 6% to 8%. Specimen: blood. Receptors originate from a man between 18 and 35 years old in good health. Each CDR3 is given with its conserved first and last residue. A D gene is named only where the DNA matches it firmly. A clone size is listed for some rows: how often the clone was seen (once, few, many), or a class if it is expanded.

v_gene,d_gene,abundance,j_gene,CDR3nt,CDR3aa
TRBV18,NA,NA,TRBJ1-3,TGTGCCAGCTCACCACCCGGGGGGAATGGAAACACCATATATTTT,CASSPPGGNGNTIYF
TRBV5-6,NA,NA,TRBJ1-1,TGTGCCAGCAGCTTGGCGAGAGAGGGTATGAACACTGAAGCTTTCTTT,CASSLAREGMNTEAFF
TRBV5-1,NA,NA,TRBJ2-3,TGCGCCAGCAGCCAGACCACACACTGGAGCACAGATACGCAGTATTTT,CASSQTTHWSTDTQYF
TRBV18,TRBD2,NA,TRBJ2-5,TGTGCCAGCTCACGGGGGACTAGCGGGGGCCCGTACCAAGAGACCCAGTACTTC,CASSRGTSGGPYQETQYF
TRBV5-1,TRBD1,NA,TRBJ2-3,TGCGCCAGCAGCGCGGACAGGGCGGGAAGCACAGATACGCAGTATTTT,CASSADRAGSTDTQYF
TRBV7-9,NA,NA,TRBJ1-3,TGTGCCAGCAGTACCTTGAGGGCAGGGACCGAAAACACCATATATTTT,CASSTLRAGTENTIYF
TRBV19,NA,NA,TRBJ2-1,TGTGCCAGTAGTACCGGACTCAATGAGCAGTTCTTC,CASSTGLNEQFF
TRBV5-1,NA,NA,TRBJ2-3,TGCGCCAGCAGCTTGAGGCAAGGCCAAGATACGCAGTATTTT,CASSLRQGQDTQYF
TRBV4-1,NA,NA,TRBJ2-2,TGCGCCAGCAGCCAACCGAACGCCGGGGAGCTGTTTTTT,CASSQPNAGELFF
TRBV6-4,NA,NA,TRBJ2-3,TGTGCCAGCAGTGAGCAGGGTAGCACAGATACGCAGTATTTT,CASSEQGSTDTQYF
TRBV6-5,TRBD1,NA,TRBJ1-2,TGTGCCAGCAGTCTAACAGGGGGCTACTATGGCTACACCTTC,CASSLTGGYYGYTF
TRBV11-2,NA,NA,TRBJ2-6,TGTGCCAGCAGCTTAGTGGGGTCTGGGGCCAACGTCCTGACTTTC,CASSLVGSGANVLTF
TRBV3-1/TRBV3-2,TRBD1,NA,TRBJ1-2,TGTGCCAGCAGCCAATTTGGACAGGGGCCTAACTATGGCTACACCTTC,CASSQFGQGPNYGYTF
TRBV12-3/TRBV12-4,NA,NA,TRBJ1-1,TGTGCCAGCAGAAACGAAAACCAGCCCGAAGCTTTCTTT,CASRNENQPEAFF
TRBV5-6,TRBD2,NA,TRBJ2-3,TGTGCCAGCAGCTTGGAACTAGCGGGGGCTATCACAGATACGCAGTATTTT,CASSLELAGAITDTQYF
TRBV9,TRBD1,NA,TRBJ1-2,TGTGCCAGCAGCCTATTTGGACAGGCGTATGGCTACACCTTC,CASSLFGQAYGYTF
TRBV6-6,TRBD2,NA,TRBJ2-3,TGTGCCAGCAGCTCCGGGACTAGCGGGGGCACAGATACGCAGTATTTT,CASSSGTSGGTDTQYF
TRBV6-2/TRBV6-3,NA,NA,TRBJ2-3,TGTGCCAGCAGTTTAGAAAATACGCAGTATTTT,CASSLENTQYF
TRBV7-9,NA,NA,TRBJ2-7,TGTGCCAGTGTCCGGGACACCTTCTCCTACGAGCAGTACTTC,CASVRDTFSYEQYF
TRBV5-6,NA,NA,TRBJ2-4,TGTGCCAGCAGCTTGGGACAGTTACTAGCCAAAAACATTCAGTACTTC,CASSLGQLLAKNIQYF
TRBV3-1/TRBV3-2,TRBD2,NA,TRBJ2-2,TGTGCCAGCAGCCTCCTCGGACTAGCGGGGGACACCGGGGAGCTGTTTTTT,CASSLLGLAGDTGELFF
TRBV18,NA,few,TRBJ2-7,TGTGCCAGCTCTCCTAAACGGGACACGGTCTACGAGCAGTACTTC,CASSPKRDTVYEQYF
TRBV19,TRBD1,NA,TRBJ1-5,TGTGCCAGTACGGGGACAGATAGCAATCAGCCCCAGCATTTT,CASTGTDSNQPQHF
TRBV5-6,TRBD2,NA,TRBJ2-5,TGTGCCAGCAGCTCCGGACTAGCGGGGGAGTCGTACCAAGAGACCCAGTACTTC,CASSSGLAGESYQETQYF
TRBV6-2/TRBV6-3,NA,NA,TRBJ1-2,TGTGCCAGCAGTTACAGGGCGGTGGAGGACTATGGCTACACCTTC,CASSYRAVEDYGYTF
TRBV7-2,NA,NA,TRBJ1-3,TGTGCCAGCAGCTTAGCACCGGCCTCTGGAAACACCATATATTTT,CASSLAPASGNTIYF
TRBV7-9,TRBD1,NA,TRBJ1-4,TGTGCCAGCAGCTTAGCGCGGGCAGGGGGCGGTGAAAAACTGTTTTTT,CASSLARAGGGEKLFF
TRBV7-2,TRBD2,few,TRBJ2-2,TGTGCCAGCAGCTTGACTAGCTCCATGTTCACCGGGGAGCTGTTTTTT,CASSLTSSMFTGELFF
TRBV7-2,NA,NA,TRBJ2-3,TGTGCCAGCAGCTTAGGACGGGGGGCGGATACGCAGTATTTT,CASSLGRGADTQYF